Below, 24 T cell receptor beta chains from the same sample are listed, as sequenced in a study of cytotoxic CD8 clonotypes in ibrutinib-treated CLL. Only in-frame clones appear in the TCRdb table, and some are missing; sequencing was by immunoSEQ multiplex PCR. The sample consists of fewer than 400,000 clones, about 64% of them appearing once. Sequenced material: PBMCs, taken after 36 months of ibrutinib treatment. All receptors come from a human donor with chronic lymphocytic leukemia.

The chain links TRBV6-5 to TRBJ1-4; D possibly corresponds to TRBD1 (5 bases). This CDR3 is 13 amino acids long. The V end lost 0 bases, the J end lost 8 bases, and 7 bases lay between the germline ends. CDR1 and CDR2 (germline): MNHEY, SVGAGI. CDR3 nucleotide sequence: TGTGCCAGCAGTTACTCGACAGCCGAAAAACTGTTTTTT. The encoded protein is CASSYSTAEKLFF.

In this sample, this clone turned up once. This same CDR3 is encoded by further DNA sequences in the sample. The V and J genes are TRBV18 and TRBJ2-7; D is undetermined. Trimming took off 2 bases at V and 4 bases at J, with 3 bases between the two ends. Germline CDR1 KGHSH, CDR2 LQKENI. The CDR3 is 11 residues long. For the CDR3, the DNA is TGTGCCAGCTCACCAGGGTACGAGCAGTACTTC. Amino acid sequence: CASSPGYEQYF.

The CDR3 loop reads CASSSTGWPGNQPQHF. CDR3 coding DNA: TGTGCCAGCAGCTCGACAGGCTGGCCGGGCAATCAGCCCCAGCATTTT. This chain uses TRBV5-6 with TRBJ1-5; D is perhaps TRBD1 (6 bases). Germline V gene sequence: CDR1 SGHDT, CDR2 YYEEEE. The CDR3 runs 16 residues. V was clipped by 3 bases and J by 2 bases, with 15 bases between them.

The chain uses TRBV7-2 and TRBJ1-3, with 10 bases lining up with TRBD1. Germline CDR1 reads SGHTA; CDR2 reads FQGNSA. After removal of 5 bases from V and 3 bases from J, the junction contained 4 bases not matched to a gene. The CDR3 is 15 amino acids. Here the CDR3 reads CASSPTGGFGNTIYF. In DNA form, the CDR3 reads TGTGCCAGCAGCCCGACAGGGGGCTTTGGAAACACCATATATTTT.

J is TRBJ2-7 and V is TRBV6-5; 14 bases line up with TRBD2. The germline CDR1 and CDR2 sequences are MNHEY and SVGAGI. V was clipped by 2 bases and J by 6 bases; unmatched bases: 3. The CDR3 contains 15 residues. CDR3 DNA sequence: TGTGCCAGCAGTTACGGGACTAGCGGGAGTGGCGAGCAGTACTTC. It is translated as CASSYGTSGSGEQYF.

J is TRBJ1-5 and V is TRBV4-1; D might be TRBD1 (6 bases). The CDR3 contains 15 residues. CDR1 and CDR2 (germline): MGHRA, YSYEKL. The V gene lost 5 bases and the J gene lost 5 bases, with 16 bases spanning the gap. CDR3 sequence reads: CASSVRTVSDQPQHF. CDR3 nucleotides: TGCGCCAGCAGCGTCCGGACAGTCTCAGATCAGCCCCAGCATTTT.

The chain uses TRBV13 and TRBJ2-3; D uncertain. Germline values: CDR1 PRHDT, CDR2 FYEKMQ (reference sequence). This CDR3 contains 13 residues. The V gene lost 2 bases and the J gene lost 3 bases, with 6 bases spanning the gap. The CDR3 nucleotides are TGTGCCAGCAGCTTAATCAGGACAGATACGCAGTATTTT. Translated, it gives CASSLIRTDTQYF.

The chain has TRBV19 and TRBJ1-1; D gene ambiguous. Germline V CDR1 and CDR2: LNHDA, SQIVND (reference sequence). This CDR3 is 16 amino acids long. Trimming stripped 5 bases from V and 2 bases from J, with 18 bases between. The CDR3 DNA follows: TGTGCCAGTAGTTACGGGGTTATGCTGGGTAACACTGAAGCTTTCTTT. As protein: CASSYGVMLGNTEAFF.

The chain couples TRBV10-3 to TRBJ2-1, with 9 bases fitting TRBD2. Germline-derived CDR1 and CDR2 are ENHRY and SYGVKD. This CDR3 spans 14 amino acids. The ends lost 11 bases at V and 4 bases at J; junction bases unmatched: 9. The CDR3 region is CASSPSGEYNEQFF. CDR3 bases: TGTGCCTCCTCCCCTAGCGGGGAGTACAATGAGCAGTTCTTC.

CDR3 nucleotides: TGTGCCAGCAGGCCTCTAGCGGGAGGGCCATACGAGCAGTACTTC. It is translated as CASRPLAGGPYEQYF. The gene calls are TRBV5-5 and TRBJ2-7; 12 bases line up with TRBD2. Germline trimming cut 5 bases from V and 4 bases from J; bases unmatched to any gene: 7. The CDR3 contains 15 residues. The V gene's germline CDR1 is SGHKS and CDR2 YYEKEE (reference sequence). Full variable domain (remainder filled in from reference TRBV5-5 and TRBJ2-7): DAGVTQSPTHLIKTRGQQVTLRCSPISGHKSVSWYQQVLGQGPQFIFQYYEKEERGRGNFPDRFSARQFPNYSSELNVNALLLGDSALYLCASRPLAGGPYEQYFGPGTRLTVT.

The J gene is TRBJ2-3, the V gene TRBV6-5; D gene ambiguous. The CDR3 spans 14 residues. Deletions cut 4 bases from V and 2 bases from J, with 10 bases between. The germline V gene encodes CDR1 MNHEY and CDR2 SVGAGI. The CDR3 loop reads CASSSGSYTDTQYF. CDR3 sequence (DNA): TGTGCCAGCAGTTCTGGCAGCTACACAGATACGCAGTATTTT.

The chain carries TRBV15 and TRBJ2-7; D possibly matches TRBD1 or TRBD2 (5 bases each). The CDR3 sequence is 15 residues long. The V and J ends lost 0 bases and 6 bases respectively, with 15 bases between them. Germline CDR1 and CDR2: LNHNV and YYDKDF (reference sequence). This CDR3 reads CATSRDRGRAGEQYF. CDR3 in DNA: TGTGCCACCAGCAGAGATCGGGGCAGGGCTGGCGAGCAGTACTTC.

As for this clone: Other nucleotide sequences from this sample produce the same CDR3. J is TRBJ1-1 and V is TRBV5-6; unclear D gene. V gave up 1 base and J gave up 0 bases, with 7 bases separating them. Germline V gene sequence: CDR1 SGHDT, CDR2 YYEEEE. This CDR3 spans 14 amino acids. In DNA, the CDR3 is TGTGCCAGCAGCTTGAAGGGTCTGAACACTGAAGCTTTCTTT. Residues: CASSLKGLNTEAFF.

The rearrangement uses TRBV9 and TRBJ2-3; D remains ambiguous. From germline, CDR1 is SGDLS and CDR2 YYNGEE. This CDR3 is 12 amino acids long. Trimming left V 6 bases short and J 3 bases short, with 8 bases between. The CDR3 bases are TGTGCCAGCACCCGGATGACAGATACGCAGTATTTT. Translated, it gives CASTRMTDTQYF.

The chain combines TRBV28 with TRBJ1-5; TRBD1 matches 7 bases. CDR3 length: 14 amino acids. CDR1 is MDHEN, CDR2 SYDVKM, per germline. The V gene end was trimmed by 6 bases and the J gene end by 6 bases; junction bases not matched to a gene: 8. CDR3 protein: CASSPDTGAQPQHF. DNA of the CDR3: TGTGCCAGCAGCCCGGATACAGGGGCTCAGCCCCAGCATTTT.

CDR3 region: CASSSLGGRPFGGYTF. The CDR3 DNA follows: TGTGCCAGTAGTTCCCTCGGGGGAAGGCCCTTTGGTGGCTACACCTTC. The V and J genes are TRBV19 and TRBJ1-2; TRBD1 is a possible D gene (5 bases). Germline V gene sequence: CDR1 LNHDA, CDR2 SQIVND (reference sequence). There are 16 residues in the CDR3. Trimming pared 5 bases from V and 7 bases from J, leaving 23 bases between.

The chain has TRBV7-9 and TRBJ2-2, with D possibly matching TRBD2 (6 bases). The ends were cut back, 5 bases at V and 3 bases at J, with 10 bases in the middle. The CDR3 is 14 residues long. The V gene's germline CDR1 is SEHNR and CDR2 FQNEAQ (reference sequence). The CDR3 protein is CASSPRDDTGELFF. CDR3 nucleotides: TGTGCCAGCAGCCCGCGGGACGACACCGGGGAGCTGTTTTTT.

The chain employs TRBV27 and TRBJ1-4; 12 bases map to TRBD1. CDR1 and CDR2 (germline): MNHEY, SMNVEV (reference sequence). The CDR3 consists of 15 residues. Unmatched junction bases numbered 3, after V lost 7 bases and J lost 3 bases. The CDR3: CASKGQGASNEKLFF. The CDR3 DNA is TGTGCCAGCAAGGGACAGGGGGCTTCTAATGAAAAACTGTTTTTT.

V gene TRBV5-1 combines with J gene TRBJ2-5, with 10 positions matching TRBD1. This CDR3 has 17 amino acids. V lost 4 bases and J lost 5; bases outside the gene matches: 14. Germline CDR1 and CDR2: SGHRS and YFSETQ. CDR3 amino acids: CASSLKGQGRPGETQYF. The CDR3 DNA reads as TGCGCCAGCAGCCTTAAGGGACAGGGGCGCCCCGGGGAGACCCAGTACTTC. The variable domain in full, with the rest retrieved from reference TRBV5-1 and TRBJ2-5, is KAGVTQTPRYLIKTRGQQVTLSCSPISGHRSVSWYQQTPGQGLQFLFEYFSETQRNKGNFPGRFSGRQFSNSRSEMNVSTLELGDSALYLCASSLKGQGRPGETQYFGPGTRLLVL.

The chain carries TRBV13 and TRBJ2-2; 12 bases agree with TRBD1. Germline CDR1 and CDR2: PRHDT and FYEKMQ (reference sequence). J was trimmed by 6 bases and V by 2 bases; bases with no gene match: 4. The CDR3 runs to 16 residues. The CDR3, as DNA: TGTGCCAGCAGCTTACCCGGGACAGGGGGCCCCGGGGAGCTGTTTTTT. Residues: CASSLPGTGGPGELFF.

This clone was detected a few times. V and J are TRBV28 and TRBJ2-1, with D perhaps matching TRBD1 (6 bases). CDR3 length: 15 residues. CDR1 and CDR2 from the germline V gene are MDHEN and SYDVKM. V was clipped by 6 bases and J by 2 bases, with 14 bases between them. CDR3 coding DNA: TGTGCCAGCAGCCCAGGACAGATGCCCTACAATGAGCAGTTCTTC. It specifies CASSPGQMPYNEQFF. Drawing the rest from reference TRBV28 and TRBJ2-1, the complete variable domain is DVKVTQSSRYLVKRTGEKVFLECVQDMDHENMFWYRQDPGLGLRLIYFSYDVKMKEKGDIPEGYSVSREKKERFSLILESASTNQTSMYLCASSPGQMPYNEQFFGPGTRLTVL.

V is TRBV7-2 and J is TRBJ1-4, with D tentatively TRBD1 (6 bases). The CDR3 sequence is 13 residues long. The V end was cut by 5 bases, the J end by 11 bases, with 15 bases between. In germline, CDR1 is SGHTA, CDR2 FQGNSA. The CDR3 nucleotides are TGTGCCAGCAGCGTGGAACAGGGTGGGAAACTGTTTTTT. Its translation: CASSVEQGGKLFF.

The chain has TRBV4-1 and TRBJ2-7; the match to TRBD1 covers 7 bases. There are 15 residues in the CDR3. Germline CDR1 MGHRA, CDR2 YSYEKL. The J segment lost 2 bases and the V segment lost 1 base, leaving 5 bases of the junction unmatched. The CDR3 protein is CASSQVGQPPYEQYF. CDR3 sequence (DNA): TGCGCCAGCAGCCAAGTGGGACAGCCTCCCTACGAGCAGTACTTC.

V usage is TRBV9 and J usage is TRBJ2-3; 7 bases are shared with TRBD2. Germline values: CDR1 SGDLS, CDR2 YYNGEE. Losses at the gene ends were 0 bases for V and 8 bases for J; bases not matched to a gene: 6. This CDR3 has 14 residues. The CDR3 sequence: CASSVEGGSGTQYF. As DNA, the CDR3 is TGTGCCAGCAGCGTAGAGGGCGGGAGTGGTACGCAGTATTTT.